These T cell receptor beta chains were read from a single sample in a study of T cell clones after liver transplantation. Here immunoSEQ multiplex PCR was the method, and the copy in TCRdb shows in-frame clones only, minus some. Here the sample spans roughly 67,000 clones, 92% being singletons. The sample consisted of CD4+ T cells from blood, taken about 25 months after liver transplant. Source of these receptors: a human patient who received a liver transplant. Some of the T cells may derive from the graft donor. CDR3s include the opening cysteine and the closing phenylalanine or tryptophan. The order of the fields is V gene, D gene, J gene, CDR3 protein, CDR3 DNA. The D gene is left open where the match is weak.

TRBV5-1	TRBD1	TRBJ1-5	CASSLGTGVSQPQHF	TGCGCCAGCAGCTTGGGGACAGGGGTGAGTCAGCCCCAGCATTTT
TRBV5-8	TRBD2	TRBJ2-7	CASSSGGANPRTGEQYF	TGTGCCAGCAGCTCGGGGGGAGCCAATCCCCGGACGGGCGAGCAGTACTTC
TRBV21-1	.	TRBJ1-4	CASSKDRTTNEKLFF	TGTGCCAGCAGCAAAGACAGAACAACTAATGAAAAACTGTTTTTT
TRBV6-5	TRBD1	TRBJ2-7	CASNPDRGYEQYF	TGTGCCAGCAACCCGGACAGGGGCTACGAGCAGTACTTC
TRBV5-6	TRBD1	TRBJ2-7	CASSWTGTSYEQYF	TGTGCCAGCAGCTGGACAGGCACTTCCTACGAGCAGTACTTC
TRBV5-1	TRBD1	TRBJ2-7	CASSLGDSSSYEQYF	TGCGCCAGCAGCTTGGGGGACAGCAGCTCCTACGAGCAGTACTTC
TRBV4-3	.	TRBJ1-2	CASSQGRGASYGYTF	TGCGCCAGCAGCCAAGGTCGAGGGGCTTCCTATGGCTACACCTTC
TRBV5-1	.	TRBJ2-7	CASSFFGDYEQYF	TGCGCCAGCAGCTTCTTTGGGGACTACGAGCAGTACTTC
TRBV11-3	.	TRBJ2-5	CASTRGVQRGETQYF	TGTGCCAGCACCCGAGGAGTGCAAAGGGGCGAGACCCAGTACTTC
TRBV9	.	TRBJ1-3	CASSVAGLDSGLNTIYF	TGTGCCAGCAGCGTAGCCGGCTTAGACTCGGGCTTAAACACCATATATTTT
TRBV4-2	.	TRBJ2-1	CASNRNRDNEQFF	TGTGCCTCCAACCGGAACAGGGACAATGAGCAGTTCTTC
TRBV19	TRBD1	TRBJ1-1	CASSFRQGGPFF	TGTGCCAGTAGTTTCCGACAGGGGGGGCCTTTCTTT
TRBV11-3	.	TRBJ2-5	CASSSLETQYF	TGTGCCAGCAGCTCCCTTGAGACCCAGTACTTC
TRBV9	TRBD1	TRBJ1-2	CASSRGQVDGYTF	TGTGCCAGCAGCCGGGGACAGGTCGATGGCTACACCTTC
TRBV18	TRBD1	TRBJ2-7	CASSPMRTGAGQYF	TGTGCCAGCTCTCCCATGAGGACAGGGGCCGGGCAGTACTTC